This T cell receptor beta chain was obtained from a study of cytomegalovirus exposure and HLA in healthy donors. For the study at large: The study's early data release held about 85 million unique TCRs from HLA-typed donors. Study findings and constraints: In an earlier analysis, most TCR beta V segments were productive about 87% or about 30% of the time.

This PCR relied on a set of 60 Vbeta primers and 13 Jbeta primers. This table comes from immunoSEQ multiplex PCR, and its TCRdb copy is limited to in-frame clones, with some not included. Of approximately 180,000 clones listed, about four fifths are singletons. All donors participated as healthy donors of bone marrow. Trimming left V 6 bases short and J 1 base short, with 13 bases between. The CDR3 runs 15 residues. The germline V gene encodes CDR1 KGHSH and CDR2 LQKENI. A word on this clone: Its antigen is unidentified.

Sequencing input: PBMCs. This TCR came from a woman aged 18-29 years in good health and CMV-seropositive. The V gene is TRBV18, the J gene TRBJ1-5; D is unclear. This CDR3 reads CASSEYGGSNQPQHF. The CDR3 bases are TGTGCCAGCTCGGAGTACGGAGGAAGCAATCAGCCCCAGCATTTT.